This TCR beta chain was recovered during a study of cytomegalovirus exposure and HLA in healthy donors. Regarding the study as a whole: In vitro assays verified that a few CMV-associated chains recognized CMV antigens specifically.

PCR involved 60 Vbeta and 13 Jbeta primers. Profiled with immunoSEQ multiplex PCR; TCRdb holds only in-frame clones, not every one. Counted here are fewer than 250,000 clones, 75% to 80% occurring once; the ten biggest clones make up about 1.7%. The CDR3 covers 18 residues. V was pared by 2 bases and J by 0 bases, with 18 bases between. Germline V lookup: CDR1 SGHNT, CDR2 YYREEE (reference sequence). A few counts support this clone. Its antigen is unknown. The TCR was taken from a male donor in good health and CMV-seronegative. This chain uses TRBV5-4 with TRBJ1-5; D may be TRBD1 (6 bases). The sequencing sample was made of PBMCs. The CDR3 DNA reads TGTGCCAGCAGCTTTTTTAAAGACAGGTCGAATAGCAATCAGCCCCAGCATTTT. This translates into CASSFFKDRSNSNQPQHF.